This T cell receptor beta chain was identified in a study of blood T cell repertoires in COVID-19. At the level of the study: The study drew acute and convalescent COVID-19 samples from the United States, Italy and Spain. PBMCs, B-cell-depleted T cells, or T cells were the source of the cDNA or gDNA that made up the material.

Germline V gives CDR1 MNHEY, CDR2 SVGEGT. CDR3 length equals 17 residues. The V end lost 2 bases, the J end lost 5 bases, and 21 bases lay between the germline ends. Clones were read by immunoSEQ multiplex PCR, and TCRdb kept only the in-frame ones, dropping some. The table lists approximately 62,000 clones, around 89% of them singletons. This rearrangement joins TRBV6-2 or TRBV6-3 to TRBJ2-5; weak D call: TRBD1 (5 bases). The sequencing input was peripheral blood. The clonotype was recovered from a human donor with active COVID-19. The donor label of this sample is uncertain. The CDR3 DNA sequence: TGTGCCAGCAGTTACGAGCCAGGGCTAATAATTGAGGAGACCCAGTACTTC. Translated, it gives CASSYEPGLIIEETQYF.